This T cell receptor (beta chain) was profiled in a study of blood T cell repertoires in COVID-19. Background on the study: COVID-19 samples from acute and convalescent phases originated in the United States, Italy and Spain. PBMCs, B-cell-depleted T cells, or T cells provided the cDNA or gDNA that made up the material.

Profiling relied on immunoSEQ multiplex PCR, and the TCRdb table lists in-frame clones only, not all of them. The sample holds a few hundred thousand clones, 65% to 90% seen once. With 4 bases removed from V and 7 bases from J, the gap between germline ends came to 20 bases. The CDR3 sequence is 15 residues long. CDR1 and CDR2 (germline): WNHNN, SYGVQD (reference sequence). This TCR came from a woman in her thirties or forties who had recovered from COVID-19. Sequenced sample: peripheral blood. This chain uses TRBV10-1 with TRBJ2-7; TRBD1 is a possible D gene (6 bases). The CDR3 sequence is CASSAPGQGVGEQYF. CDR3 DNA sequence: TGCGCCAGCAGTGCCCCGGGACAAGGTGTTGGGGAGCAGTACTTC.